A single sample gave rise to the 5 T cell receptor beta chains below, sequenced in a study of T cell responses to AZD1222 COVID-19 vaccine. Clones were sequenced by immunoSEQ multiplex PCR, and TCRdb holds only the in-frame ones, with some missing. The data contain about 140,000 clones, just under 95% of them singletons. The input for sequencing was peripheral blood, taken on day 0 of AZD1222 vaccination. These receptors came from an adult in good health.

The V and J genes are TRBV28 and TRBJ1-1; D gene unclear. Per the germline V gene, CDR1 is MDHEN and CDR2 is SYDVKM. This CDR3 region has 12 residues. V lost 3 bases and J lost 1, with 3 bases in between. In nucleotides, the CDR3 is TGTGCCAGCAGTTTCCCGAACACTGAAGCTTTCTTT. This translates into CASSFPNTEAFF.

V and J are TRBV14 and TRBJ1-1; 9 bases are shared with TRBD1. CDR1 is SGHDN and CDR2 is FVKESK in the germline V gene. Unmatched junction bases numbered 4, after V lost 0 bases and J lost 5 bases. The CDR3 length is 15 residues. For the CDR3, the DNA is TGTGCCAGCAGCCAAGATCGACAGGGGGTAACTGAAGCTTTCTTT. Amino acid sequence: CASSQDRQGVTEAFF.

This rearrangement joins TRBV12-3 or TRBV12-4 to TRBJ1-2, with D hard to call. This CDR3 spans 13 amino acids. V shed 8 bases and J shed 4 bases, with 14 bases lying between them. The CDR3 DNA follows: TGTGCCAGCTCACCCACCGGGGTCTATGGCTACACCTTC. It codes for CASSPTGVYGYTF.

The chain joins TRBV5-4 to TRBJ1-2; 8 nucleotides line up with TRBD1. V lost 3 bases, J lost 7 bases, and 14 bases stayed unmatched. Germline V CDR1 and CDR2: SGHNT, YYREEE (reference sequence). The CDR3 length is 16 residues. Written as DNA, the CDR3 is TGTGCCAGCAGCTCAGCAACCGTGAGCAGGGGGCCTGGCTACACCTTC. Protein product: CASSSATVSRGPGYTF.

This chain uses TRBV29-1 with TRBJ2-1; 8 bases fit TRBD2. V gave up 7 bases and J gave up 6 bases; unmatched junction bases: 8. Germline CDR1 and CDR2: SQVTM and ANQGSEA. The CDR3 contains 13 residues. CDR3 bases: TGCAGCGGAGAGAAGACTAGCGTCAATGAGCAGTTCTTC. Its translation is CSGEKTSVNEQFF.